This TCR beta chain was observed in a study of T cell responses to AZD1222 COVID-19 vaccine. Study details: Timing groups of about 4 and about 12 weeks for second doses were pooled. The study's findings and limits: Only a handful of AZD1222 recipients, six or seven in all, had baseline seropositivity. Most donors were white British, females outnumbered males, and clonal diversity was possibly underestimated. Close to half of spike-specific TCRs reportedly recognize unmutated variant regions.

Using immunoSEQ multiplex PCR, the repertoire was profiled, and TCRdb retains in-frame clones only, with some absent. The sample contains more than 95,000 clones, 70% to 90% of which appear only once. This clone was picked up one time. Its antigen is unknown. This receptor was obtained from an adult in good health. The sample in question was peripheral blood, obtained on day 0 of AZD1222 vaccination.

CDR3 sequence (DNA): TGTGCCAGCAGTTACTCAGGGTATCATCAGCCCCAGCATTTT. Protein product: CASSYSGYHQPQHF. This rearrangement joins TRBV6-5 to TRBJ1-5; no clear D. The V gene's germline CDR1 is MNHEY and CDR2 SVGAGI. Trimming took off 0 bases at V and 5 bases at J, with 8 bases between the two ends. The CDR3 extends over 14 amino acids.